Here is one T cell receptor (beta chain) with its context. Its specificity is unknown. TCRdb keeps only in-frame clones here, not all; method: immunoSEQ multiplex PCR. The table includes roughly 48,000 clones, 60% to 85% detected once. This sample is drawn from a study of T cells in localized non-small cell lung cancer. Study outcomes and limitations: Adjacent uninvolved lung had the highest clonality, suggesting focused antigen responses. Greater blood T cell density accompanied longer overall survival. Turning up in adjacent lung were a median about 61 of the top 100 tumor clones.

The receptor was derived from a woman aged 40-69 years with stage II lung adenocarcinoma. The specimen comprised PBMCs, sampled before any cancer treatment.

The CDR3 protein is CASSSTSGGANEQFF. CDR3 DNA: TGCGCCAGCAGTTCGACTAGCGGGGGGGCCAATGAGCAGTTCTTC. The chain uses TRBV5-1 and TRBJ2-1; TRBD2 agrees at 14 bases. V dropped 5 bases and J dropped 6; count of bases not matched to a gene: 4. The CDR3 is made up of 15 amino acids. Per the germline V gene, CDR1 is SGHRS and CDR2 is YFSETQ. Combining the CDR3 with reference TRBV5-1 and TRBJ2-1 gives the whole variable domain KAGVTQTPRYLIKTRGQQVTLSCSPISGHRSVSWYQQTPGQGLQFLFEYFSETQRNKGNFPGRFSGRQFSNSRSEMNVSTLELGDSALYLCASSSTSGGANEQFFGPGTRLTVL.